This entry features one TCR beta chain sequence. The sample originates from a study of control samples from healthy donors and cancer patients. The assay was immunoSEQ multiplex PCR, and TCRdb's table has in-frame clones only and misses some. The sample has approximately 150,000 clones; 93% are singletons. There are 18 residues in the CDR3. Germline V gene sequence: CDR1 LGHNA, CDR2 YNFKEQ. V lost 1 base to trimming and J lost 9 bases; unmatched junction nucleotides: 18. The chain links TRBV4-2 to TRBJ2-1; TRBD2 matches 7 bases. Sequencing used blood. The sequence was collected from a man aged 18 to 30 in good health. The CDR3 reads CASSQVSGRGSGDSEQFF. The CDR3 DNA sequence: TGTGCCAGCAGCCAAGTGTCAGGTCGCGGGAGCGGCGATAGTGAGCAGTTCTTC.